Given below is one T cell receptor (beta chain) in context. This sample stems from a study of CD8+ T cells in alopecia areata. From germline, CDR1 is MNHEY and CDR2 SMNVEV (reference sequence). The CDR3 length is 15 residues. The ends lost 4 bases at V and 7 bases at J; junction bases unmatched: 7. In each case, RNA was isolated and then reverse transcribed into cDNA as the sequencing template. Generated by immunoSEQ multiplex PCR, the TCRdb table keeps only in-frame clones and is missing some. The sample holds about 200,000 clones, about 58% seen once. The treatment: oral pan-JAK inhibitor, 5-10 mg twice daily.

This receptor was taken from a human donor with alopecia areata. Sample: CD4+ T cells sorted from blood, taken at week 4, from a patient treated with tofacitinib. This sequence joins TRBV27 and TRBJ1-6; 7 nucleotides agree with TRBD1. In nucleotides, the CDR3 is TGTGCCAGCAGTTCCAAAACAGGGGTAAATTCACCCCTCCACTTT. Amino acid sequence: CASSSKTGVNSPLHF.